A selection of T cell receptor beta chains follows, all from one sample in a study of T cell responses to AZD1222 COVID-19 vaccine. Here immunoSEQ multiplex PCR was the method, and the copy in TCRdb shows in-frame clones only, minus some. Of approximately 120,000 clones in the sample, roughly nine tenths were seen once. The specimen was peripheral blood, collected on day 0 of AZD1222 vaccination. These receptors were obtained from an adult in good health. CDR3s include the opening cysteine and the closing phenylalanine or tryptophan. Each record gives: J gene, clone size, V gene, D gene, CDR3 DNA, CDR3 protein. The D gene is left open where the match is weak. Clone size is given for some rows only: seen once, a few or many times, or a class if the clone is expanded.

TRBJ2-2 | . | TRBV4-1 | TRBD2 | TGCGCCAGCAGCCAGCGGACTAGCGGGGGGTACACCGGGGAGCTGTTTTTT | CASSQRTSGGYTGELFF
TRBJ2-7 | . | TRBV7-6 | TRBD1 | TGTGCCAGCAGCTTAGTCGTATTGGGACAGGGATCCTACGAGCAGTACTTC | CASSLVVLGQGSYEQYF
TRBJ2-5 | . | TRBV7-6 | TRBD1 | TGTGCCAGCAGCTTACGGACAGGGGGGTTTCAAGAGACCCAGTACTTC | CASSLRTGGFQETQYF
TRBJ2-5 | . | TRBV4-3 | . | TGCGCCAGCAGCCAAGGGGACCGGAGGGACCAAGAGACCCAGTACTTC | CASSQGDRRDQETQYF
TRBJ1-5 | . | TRBV6-2/TRBV6-3 | . | TGTGCCAGCAGCCCGGGGGCAGGTCAGCCCCAGCATTTT | CASSPGAGQPQHF
TRBJ1-2 | . | TRBV5-1 | . | TGCGCCAGCACCTCCGGGCAGCGGTATGGCTACACCTTC | CASTSGQRYGYTF
TRBJ2-7 | . | TRBV5-1 | . | TGCGCCAGCAGCTTGTCCGGAAACGAGCAGTACTTC | CASSLSGNEQYF
TRBJ2-7 | . | TRBV11-1 | . | TGTGCCAGCAGCTTAATGGCTAGCGAGACCTACGAGCAGTACTTC | CASSLMASETYEQYF
TRBJ1-1 | . | TRBV3-1/TRBV3-2 | . | TGTGCCAGCAGCCAACGGGGGCTGGGAACTGAAGCTTTCTTT | CASSQRGLGTEAFF
TRBJ2-6 | . | TRBV6-1 | . | TGTGCCAGCAGTGAAGGTAGCTCTGGGGCCAACGTCCTGACTTTC | CASSEGSSGANVLTF
TRBJ1-5 | . | TRBV7-8 | . | TGTGCCAGCAGCTTAGCGGTCGGCAATCAGCCCCAGCATTTT | CASSLAVGNQPQHF
TRBJ1-5 | . | TRBV11-2 | TRBD1 | TGTGCCAGCAGCCCCGGGACAGCCAATCAGCCCCAGCATTTT | CASSPGTANQPQHF
TRBJ2-5 | . | TRBV2 | TRBD1 | TGTGCCAGCAAGGACCCAACGGACAGGGAGACCCAGTACTTC | CASKDPTDRETQYF
TRBJ1-1 | . | TRBV12-3/TRBV12-4 | . | TGTGCCAGCAGTTTGAGTGGGGGCACTGAAGCTTTCTTT | CASSLSGGTEAFF
TRBJ2-2 | . | TRBV5-4 | . | TGTGCCAGCAGCTTGGCCGGACTAAACACCGGGGAGCTGTTTTTT | CASSLAGLNTGELFF
TRBJ1-3 | once | TRBV28 | . | TGTGCCAGCATAAGTCCTGGAAACACCATATATTTT | CASISPGNTIYF
TRBJ2-7 | . | TRBV6-5 | . | TGTGCCAGTCTCGGGACCCCCAGAACGGGCTACGAGCAGTACTTC | CASLGTPRTGYEQYF
TRBJ1-4 | . | TRBV28 | . | TGTGCCAGCAGTTCCCTATTACAGAGGGAGCATGAAAAACTGTTTTTT | CASSSLLQREHEKLFF
TRBJ2-7 | . | TRBV25-1 | . | TGTGCCAGCAGTGAGGGACACCCCTACGAGCAGTACTTC | CASSEGHPYEQYF
TRBJ1-5 | once | TRBV7-2 | . | TGTGCCAGCAGCTTAGCGCTCCCGAATCAGCCCCAGCATTTT | CASSLALPNQPQHF
TRBJ2-3 | once | TRBV7-2 | TRBD2 | TGTGCCAGCAGCTCGAAGTCTACTAGCGGGGCCACAGATACGCAGTATTTT | CASSSKSTSGATDTQYF
TRBJ2-5 | . | TRBV11-1 | TRBD1 | TGTGCCAGCAGCACGCGTCAGGGGGCCATACAAGAGACCCAGTACTTC | CASSTRQGAIQETQYF
TRBJ1-3 | . | TRBV4-2 | . | TGTGCCAGCAGCCGGTCGCTTCTTTCTGGAAACACCATATATTTT | CASSRSLLSGNTIYF
TRBJ2-3 | . | TRBV28 | TRBD1 | TGTGCCAGCAGTCAGCCGGGACAGGGTGCAGATACGCAGTATTTT | CASSQPGQGADTQYF
TRBJ1-2 | . | TRBV7-2 | . | TGTGCCAGCAGCTTAGGGCCATCCTACACCTTC | CASSLGPSYTF
TRBJ2-7 | . | TRBV7-2 | TRBD1 | TGTGCCAGCAGCTTTACCGGGACAGGGTACAACGAGCAGTACTTC | CASSFTGTGYNEQYF
TRBJ2-7 | few | TRBV5-5 | . | TGTGCCAGCAGCCCCCTCATGGGGGTGGGCTACGAGCAGTACTTC | CASSPLMGVGYEQYF
TRBJ1-1 | medium-sized | TRBV27 | . | TGTGCCAGCAGCCCGGGGACTTTGGCTGAAGCTTTCTTT | CASSPGTLAEAFF
TRBJ2-3 | . | TRBV6-4 | TRBD1 | TGTGCCAGCAGTGGACAGGGGGTCACAGATACGCAGTATTTT | CASSGQGVTDTQYF
TRBJ1-2 | . | TRBV6-2/TRBV6-3 | . | TGTGCCAGCAGTACCCGACAGCAGTATGGCTACACCTTC | CASSTRQQYGYTF
TRBJ1-3 | . | TRBV5-6 | . | TGTGCCAGCAGCTTGGTTGGAACTGGAAACACCATATATTTT | CASSLVGTGNTIYF
TRBJ2-3 | . | TRBV9 | TRBD1 | TGTGCCAGCAGCGTACAGGGGGCAGATACGCAGTATTTT | CASSVQGADTQYF
TRBJ2-3 | . | TRBV11-2 | . | TGTGCCAGCAGCCTTTCTTCAGGGGCCAGCACAGATACGCAGTATTTT | CASSLSSGASTDTQYF
TRBJ1-4 | . | TRBV11-2 | . | TGTGCCAGCAGCTTAGGGACCGTTTCTGAAAAACTGTTTTTT | CASSLGTVSEKLFF
TRBJ2-2 | . | TRBV9 | TRBD1 | TGTGCCAGCAGCGTCGGGACAGGGACCGGGGAGCTGTTTTTT | CASSVGTGTGELFF
TRBJ1-5 | . | TRBV9 | . | TGTGCCAGCAGCGGCGATCAGGCATCCTATCAGCCCCAGCATTTT | CASSGDQASYQPQHF
TRBJ1-2 | . | TRBV3-1/TRBV3-2 | . | TGTGCCAGCAGCGGCACAGTAAACTATGGCTACACCTTC | CASSGTVNYGYTF
TRBJ1-3 | once | TRBV28 | . | TGTGCCAGCAGTTTACGTGGGGGCGCTGGAAACACCATATATTTT | CASSLRGGAGNTIYF
TRBJ2-7 | . | TRBV7-8 | . | TGTGCCAGCAGCTTAGATTCGTCCATCTACGAGCAGTACTTC | CASSLDSSIYEQYF
TRBJ1-2 | . | TRBV5-8 | TRBD1 | TGTGCCAGCAGCTTGACAGGGGCTGGCTACACCTTC | CASSLTGAGYTF
TRBJ1-6 | . | TRBV5-4 | . | TGTGCCAGCAGCCGGGACAATAATTCACCCCTCCACTTT | CASSRDNNSPLHF
TRBJ1-1 | once | TRBV2 | . | TGTGCCAGCAGTGACCAGGGGCCCACTGAAGCTTTCTTT | CASSDQGPTEAFF
TRBJ2-7 | . | TRBV5-1 | . | TGCGCCAGCAGCTCCCGCCAGGGGTACGAGCAGTACTTC | CASSSRQGYEQYF
TRBJ1-5 | . | TRBV23-1 | . | TGCGCCAGCAGTCAACCGGGAGGGCAGTTAAGTTTCCAGCCCCAGCATTTT | CASSQPGGQLSFQPQHF
TRBJ1-2 | . | TRBV10-3 | TRBD1 | TGTGCCGTACAGGGGGACCCTAACTATGGCTACACCTTC | CAVQGDPNYGYTF
TRBJ1-1 | . | TRBV6-5 | . | TGTGCCAGCAGTTACTCAGGGGGAACGGCTTTCTTT | CASSYSGGTAFF
TRBJ1-1 | . | TRBV28 | . | TGTGCCAGCAGTTCCCTGATAGAAGCTTTCTTT | CASSSLIEAFF
TRBJ2-7 | . | TRBV5-6 | TRBD1 | TGTGCCAGCAGCTTGGCAGGGGGTGACGAGCAGTACTTC | CASSLAGGDEQYF
TRBJ1-6 | . | TRBV23-1 | TRBD1 | TGCGCCAGCAGTCAGGGACAGGGGAACTCACCCCTCCACTTT | CASSQGQGNSPLHF
TRBJ1-4 | once | TRBV5-4 | . | TGTGCCAGCAGCGGGTCACCAAAGGGGGGAAATGAAAAACTGTTTTTT | CASSGSPKGGNEKLFF
TRBJ2-7 | . | TRBV18 | . | TGTGCCAGCTCACCGGGTGTAAGTACGGAGCAGTACTTC | CASSPGVSTEQYF
TRBJ1-2 | . | TRBV9 | . | TGTGCCAGCAGCGTAGGAGGGAGAATGTATGGCTACACCTTC | CASSVGGRMYGYTF